This T cell receptor (beta chain) was observed in a study of OX40 agonist ivuxolimab in advanced cancers. Notes on the research overall: Ivuxolimab, which targeted the costimulatory receptor OX40 (CD134), was an agonistic, fully human IgG2 monoclonal antibody. Intravenous ivuxolimab was administered to patients every 2 weeks at six dose levels: 0.01, 0.1, 0.3, 1.5, 3 and 10 mg/kg. Of the approximately 50 dose-escalation patients, hepatocellular carcinoma was present in approximately 20, melanoma in around 15, renal cell carcinoma in 9 and head and neck cancer in 9. In the dose-escalation cohort, 65% to 90% of patients were male, and the mean age was roughly 60 years, with a range of about 23 to 85. Prior anti-PD-1, anti-PD-L1 or anti-CTLA-4 therapy was permitted, and about 40% of dose-escalation patients had received checkpoint inhibitors. Partial responses occurred in three dose-escalation patients: two with cutaneous melanoma and one with hepatocellular carcinoma. The point of sequencing TCRbeta in the periphery was to test whether ivuxolimab changed TCR sequence diversity and drove clonal T-cell expansion. The paper covers the monotherapy dose-escalation part of the phase I ivuxolimab trial, which included N = 52 patients. The research as a whole found: The antigen specificity of the peripheral T cells that underwent clonal expansion was not determined. Low levels of normalized T-cell clonal expansion were also shown by some nonresponding patients. After ivuxolimab, more expanded clones were found on average in CD8+ T cells than in CD4+ T cells. At doses from 0.1 to 3.0 mg/kg, clonal expansion was seen in both CD4+ and CD8+ blood T cells between baseline and week 6. In the 0.1-3.0 mg/kg groups, partial responders had among the lowest normalized peripheral clonal expansion, particularly in CD8+ T cells.

For sequencing of the TCRbeta CDR3 region, genomic DNA was extracted from the sorted cells. The immunoSEQ Assay was used to sequence the TCRbeta CDR3 regions. This is the immuneACCESS table as TCRdb keeps it, with only in-frame sequences that have V and J called. A part of the clones is gone; compared with another copy, unresolved V genes explain less than half, and the rest is unexplained. The table for this sample lists around 95,000 clones; approximately 91% of them were counted only once. The leading ten clones occupy around 0.16% of the sample. V loses 3 bases, J loses 8 bases, and the germline ends lie 16 bases apart. Based on the germline V gene (reference sequence), the CDR1 and CDR2 sequences are GTSNPN and SVGIG. Measured from the cysteine to the phenylalanine, the CDR3 is 13 residues long. Kept here is only the CDR3 DNA, which spans 39 bases and is read in frame from base 1. This clone was seen just once. This receptor's antigen is unknown. No much larger clonotype is one base removed from it; base qualities were not supplied.

The trial excluded patients who had a history of autoimmune disease or were on systemic immunosuppression. Peripheral blood for TCR sequencing was collected from all dose cohorts at baseline, on cycle 4 day 1, and on cycle 7 day 1. The samples were drawn from a first-in-human, open-label, multicenter phase I dose-escalation trial of ivuxolimab. Adults with locally advanced or metastatic head and neck squamous cell, hepatocellular, melanoma or renal cell carcinoma were enrolled in the trial. CD4+ and CD8+ T cells were sorted separately from peripheral blood before TCR sequencing. The material was CD4+ or CD8+ T cells sorted from blood, obtained in a trial of the OX40 agonist ivuxolimab. The TCR was taken from an adult with an advanced solid tumor such as melanoma, head and neck, liver or kidney cancer. The sequence joins TRBV30 to TRBJ1-2; no D segment can be confidently identified. In nucleotides, the sequence is TGTGCCTGGAGCCCCCGAGGACTTGCAGGCTACACCTTC. Translated, it gives CAWSPRGLAGYTF.